This T cell receptor (beta chain) is drawn from a study of human T cells and chemical hapten exposure. Whole-study context: Alopecia areata, totalis or universalis was found in mostly female patients. TCR yields per sample varied mostly from small pooled library volume differences. The study's findings and limits: Compared with pre-sensitization or healthy control sets, expanded TCRs clustered more.

Time point noted: patch test 1, 2 weeks after DPC sensitization. Described treatment: therapeutic diphenylcyclopropenone sensitization with weekly scalp DPC. Patients had alopecia, were aged 18 to 70, and were not pregnant. To note about this clonotype: Its antigen is not identified.

Germline V gene sequence: CDR1 KGHDR, CDR2 SFDVKD. CDR3 length: 15 amino acids. V was trimmed by 2 bases and J by 1 base, leaving 8 bases between them. MiXCR was run by TCRdb on the RACE reads, yielding one entry per CDR3 protein. The sample yields roughly 380,000 distinct CDR3 sequences, approximately 5.1% seen once. Sequences were derived from whole blood, sampled in connection with sensitization to the hapten diphenylcyclopropenone (DPC). The V call is TRBV24-1, the J call TRBJ2-1; D is uncertain. This receptor was identified in a woman in her forties or fifties with alopecia areata. Some clones in this sample may be carry-over from other donors' samples. The CDR3 region has the DNA TGTGCCACCAGTGATTCCGGCGCTTCCTACAATGAGCAGTTCTTC. It specifies CATSDSGASYNEQFF.